The sequence of this TCR beta chain was determined in a study of blood T cell repertoires in COVID-19. Overall study context: T cells, B-cell-depleted T cells, or PBMCs provided the cDNA or gDNA that served as material.

The CDR3 length is 13 residues. V was clipped by 4 bases and J by 1 base, with 7 bases between them. Methods used by the authors: Amplification with reference gene primers provided the estimates of nucleated cell counts. Data came from immunoSEQ multiplex PCR; TCRdb stores just in-frame clones and leaves some out. The DNA gave D and trimming, while V, J and clone size come from that table. The table lists around 330,000 clones, about 91% of them singletons. This sequence originates from a young woman with COVID-19, enrolled during active disease. The source material was peripheral blood. The chain carries TRBV12-3 or TRBV12-4 and TRBJ1-1; D uncertain. The DNA of the CDR3 is TGTGCCAGCAGTTCCGACTGGAACACTGAAGCTTTCTTT. It codes for CASSSDWNTEAFF.